Given below is one T cell receptor beta chain in context. The specificity of this receptor is unknown. The input lacks base qualities; no much larger clone sits a single base away. The label giving this sample's treatment or condition can be read as: roughly nine-day PBMC culture with coronavirus spike peptide pools or control peptides (ViraFEST assay). The ViraFEST assay was used in the study, in which antigen-specific T cells were expanded with peptide pools and expanded clonotypes were subsequently identified by TCR sequencing. The positive SARS-CoV-2 PCR tests of the convalescent patients were dated from March to December 2020, before the Alpha, Beta and Delta variants emerged in the United States. PBMCs were cultured at around 2.2 million per well in IMDM supplemented with approximately 5.3% human AB serum and around 10 IU/ml IL-2, with around 10 ug/ml peptide pools added. Half of the culture medium was replaced with fresh IL-2-containing medium on days 3 and 7. CD4+ T cells were isolated after about 10 days of culture through negative selection using the EasySep CD4+ T cell isolation kit. Ficoll-Paque Plus gradient centrifugation was used to isolate PBMCs from whole blood, and the isolated PBMCs were then either used fresh or cryopreserved at -140C. Triplicate wells were generally used for each culture condition.

The library was made by PCR. DNA from cultured CD4+ T cells underwent TCR sequencing with the Oncomine TCR Beta short-read assay at the Johns Hopkins FTIC core. The QIAamp micro DNA kit was used to extract genomic DNA from the cultured CD4+ T cells. The Oncomine TCR Beta libraries from cultured CD4+ T cells were pooled using unique dual indexes and then sequenced on an Illumina iSeq 100. Under the source paper's analysis protocol: Non-productive sequences were removed, and CDR3s that did not start with C, did not end with F or W, or were shorter than 7 amino acids were discarded. Antigen-specific clonotypes were identified with the MANAFEST web application by comparing peptide-stimulated wells with reference and other culture wells. To be called positive, a clone needed an FDR below 0.05, an odds ratio above 5, and a productive frequency above 0.1% in at least two of three replicate wells. A clonotype counted as cross-reactive if it showed significant expansion both in the SARS-CoV-2 spike wells and in at least one common cold coronavirus spike condition. Using R version 3.6.1, CDR3 homology was evaluated through Levenshtein distances (stringdist) along with unrooted phylogenetic trees (ape). The public sequencing data were trimmed at Q25 with fastp and processed into clonotypes with MiXCR by TCRdb, which kept only in-frame beta chains. Records with the same CDR3 protein are collapsed into one entry carrying the most frequent genes and DNA. The V and J calls and clone size come from TCRdb's table, not from the authors' own analysis. This sample lists a few thousand distinct CDR3 sequences; more than 75% were detected once. Jointly, the top ten make up 18% of the sample.

V is clipped by 3 bases and J by 0 bases, and the sequence between their germline boundaries is 15 bases long. From cysteine to phenylalanine, the CDR3 is 18 amino acids long. CDR3 DNA only is kept here, 54 bases in frame from base 1. The germline V gene (reference sequence) yields LNHDA for CDR1 and SQIVND for CDR2. The sample belongs to a study of vaccination and CD4 T cells after COVID-19 (dated by TCRdb to between 2020 and 2023). Describing the broader study: SARS-CoV-2 positivity had been established in the convalescent patients by nasal swab PCR, and mild disease was recorded in several of these patients and severe disease in one. The convalescent cohort included six males and four females, with two Hispanic individuals, seven Caucasians, two Asians and one multiracial person. Participants received two doses of either the Pfizer-BioNTech BNT162b2 vaccine (n=8) or the Moderna mRNA-1273 vaccine (n=2). Post-COVID blood samples from convalescent patients were collected a median of around 100 days after diagnosis, with a range of 35 to 161 days. Post-vaccine blood samples were collected a median of about 66 days after the second vaccine dose, ranging from roughly 14 to 241 days. The cultures were stimulated with overlapping spike peptide pools from SARS-CoV-2 and from the common cold coronaviruses HCoV-NL63, HCoV-OC43 and HCoV-229E. As controls, cultures received a CEFX viral epitope pool (the positive control), an HIV-1 Nef peptide pool (the negative control), or no peptide at all. The spike-specific CD4+ TCR repertoire was compared before and after mRNA vaccination in under 11 COVID-19 convalescent patients and a handful of infection-naive healthy vaccine recipients. On the study overall, not on this receptor specifically: In convalescent patients, nearly all vaccine-specific clones (304 of 307) were found to be mono-reactive for SARS-CoV-2 spike rather than cross-reactive with common cold coronaviruses. In convalescent patients, a median around 85% of post-vaccine SARS-CoV-2-reactive clones were detected only after vaccination, and vaccine-specific priming was suggested by this finding. The study included relatively few convalescent patients and did not analyze early timepoints after natural infection. The median number of SARS-CoV-2-reactive clonotypes rose from around 20 after infection to 38 after vaccination, but the change was not significant.

The sequence joins TRBV19 to TRBJ2-6; possibly the D gene is TRBD1, per 6 matching bases. Sequenced material: CD4+ T cells from blood, cultured in vitro. The receptor was derived from a human donor who had recovered from COVID-19. The DNA reads TGTGCCAGTAGTATTATCTACCCAGGGGCCTCTGGGGCCAACGTCCTGACTTTC. This is translated as CASSIIYPGASGANVLTF.